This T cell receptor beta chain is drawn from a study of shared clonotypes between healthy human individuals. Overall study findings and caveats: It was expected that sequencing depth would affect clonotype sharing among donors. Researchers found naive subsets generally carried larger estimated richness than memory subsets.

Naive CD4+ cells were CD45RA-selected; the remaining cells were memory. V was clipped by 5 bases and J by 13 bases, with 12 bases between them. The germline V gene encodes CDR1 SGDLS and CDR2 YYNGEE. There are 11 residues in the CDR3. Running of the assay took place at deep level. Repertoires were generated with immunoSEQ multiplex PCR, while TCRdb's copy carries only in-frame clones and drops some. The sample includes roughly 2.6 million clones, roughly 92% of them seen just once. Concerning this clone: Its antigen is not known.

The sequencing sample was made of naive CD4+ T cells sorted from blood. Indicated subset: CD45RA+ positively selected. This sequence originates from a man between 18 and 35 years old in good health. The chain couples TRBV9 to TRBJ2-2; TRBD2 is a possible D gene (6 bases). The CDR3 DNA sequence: TGTGCCAGCAGAGGACTACGGGGGCTGTTTTTT. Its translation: CASRGLRGLFF.